This TCR beta chain was observed in a study of CD8+CD57+ T cells in acquired aplastic anemia. General observations from the study: Roughly 30 CD8+ CDR3 sequences occurred in both the patients and the controls.

TCR beta VDJ and CDR3 profiling used genomic DNA as template. Using its own MiXCR run on the reads, TCRdb lists one record per CDR3 protein. The table lists 400,000 to 450,000 distinct CDR3 sequences, just under 70% of them singletons, with approximately 4% in the top ten. This CDR3 region has 16 residues. The ends were cut back, 4 bases at V and 12 bases at J, with 25 bases in the middle. Germline CDR1 reads SEHNR; CDR2 reads FQNEAQ (reference sequence). Worth noting for this clonotype: Antigen unknown.

The sample consisted of sorted CD4+, CD8+, or CD8+CD57+ T cells (not recorded which) from PBMCs. This chain links TRBV7-9 with TRBJ1-3; D gene unclear. The source is a human donor in good health, serving as a control. The CDR3 loop reads CASSSYRDTEAFFIYF. The DNA for the CDR3 is TGTGCCAGCAGCTCCTATCGAGACACTGAAGCATTCTTCATATATTTT.